This T cell receptor beta chain was identified during a study of CD8 T cells in ankylosing spondylitis. Study findings and constraints: Seemingly distinctive of ankylosing spondylitis blood was a TCR beta motif formed by eight highly homologous variants.

Using its own MiXCR run on the 5' RACE reads, TCRdb lists one record per CDR3 protein. Here the sample spans some 330,000 distinct CDR3 sequences, under 8.5% being singletons. Concerning this clonotype itself: Its antigen is unknown.

The CDR3 spans 14 residues. CDR1 and CDR2 from the germline V gene are DFQATT and SNEGSKA (reference sequence). With 7 bases removed from V and 1 base from J, the gap between germline ends came to 14 bases. This chain uses TRBV20-1 with TRBJ2-1; perhaps TRBD1 as D (5 bases). The sequenced sample was blood, either unsorted or a sorted T cell fraction (not recorded which). The clonotype was recovered from a male donor with ankylosing spondylitis. This chain's CDR3 is CSVLPQGSYNEQFF. In DNA form, the CDR3 reads TGCAGTGTTCTCCCGCAGGGATCCTACAATGAGCAGTTCTTC.